The text below deals with one T cell receptor beta chain. This clonotype was counted many times. Its antigen target is currently unknown. Base-call qualities are not available, and no considerably larger clone is one nucleotide away. The method was RT-PCR. The sequencer was an Illumina HiSeq 2500. In-frame beta chains were kept once TCRdb had trimmed the public reads at Q25 with fastp and called clones with MiXCR. All rows with the same CDR3 protein become a single entry with the most common DNA and genes. The sample table records under 200,000 distinct CDR3 sequences; roughly a tenth of these occur just once. Over 10% of the sample is taken by the ten largest. This record belongs to a study of response to subunit inactivated influenza vaccine listed by TCRdb under 2018. Looking at the study overall: To follow how T cells responded to a trivalent subunit inactivated influenza vaccine, the researchers relied on deep quantitative profiling of the T cell receptor repertoire.

Broader findings and caveats from the paper: It was suggested by the authors that each seasonal influenza vaccination may recruit only a limited number of new T cells.

The time point tag for this specimen amounts to: approximately 40 days after influenza vaccine administration. From the cysteine up to the phenylalanine, the CDR3 has a length of 15 residues. CDR3 DNA only is kept here, 45 bases in frame from base 1. CDR1 and CDR2, looked up from the germline V gene, are LGHNA and YNFKEQ. V loses 4 bases of germline sequence and J loses 10 bases, and the interval between the two ends is 20 bases. Material: non-naive T cells sorted from PBMCs, obtained 45 days after vaccination. The sample's cell subset or site label, in plain terms: memory T cell fraction. The source of this sequence is a man in his fifties who received an inactivated influenza vaccine. Donor details come from another sample of the same person, matched by shared clones. The V and J segments used are TRBV4-2 and TRBJ2-1; the D gene assignment is perhaps TRBD1 or TRBD2, with each matching 5 bases. The DNA sequence reads TGTGCCAGCAGCCTCGGAACGGGACCGCGGGTCGAGCAGTTCTTC. Its translation is CASSLGTGPRVEQFF.